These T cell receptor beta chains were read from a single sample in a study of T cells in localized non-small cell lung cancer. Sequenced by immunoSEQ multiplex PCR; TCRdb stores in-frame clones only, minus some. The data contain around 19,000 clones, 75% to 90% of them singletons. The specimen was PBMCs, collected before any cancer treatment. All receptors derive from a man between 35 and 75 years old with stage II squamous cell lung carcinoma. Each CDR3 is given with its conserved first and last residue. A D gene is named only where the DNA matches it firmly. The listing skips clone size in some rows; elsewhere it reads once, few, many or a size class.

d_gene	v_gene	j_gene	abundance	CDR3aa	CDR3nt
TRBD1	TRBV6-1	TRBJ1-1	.	CASSPRTGQNTEAFF	TGTGCCAGCAGTCCCCGGACAGGCCAGAACACTGAAGCTTTCTTT
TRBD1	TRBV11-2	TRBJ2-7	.	CASSAAGTGVYEQYF	TGTGCCAGCAGCGCAGCCGGGACAGGGGTTTACGAGCAGTACTTC
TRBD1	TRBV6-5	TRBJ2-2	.	CASSPDRERAGELFF	TGTGCCAGCAGCCCCGACAGGGAACGGGCCGGGGAGCTGTTTTTT
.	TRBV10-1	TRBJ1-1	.	CASRDTREETEAFF	TGCGCCAGCAGAGATACAAGAGAAGAAACTGAAGCTTTCTTT
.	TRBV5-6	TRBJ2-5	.	CASSLAGGYEETQYF	TGTGCCAGCAGCTTGGCCGGAGGGTACGAGGAGACCCAGTACTTC
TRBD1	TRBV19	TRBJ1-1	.	CASSPGTGGNTEAFF	TGTGCCAGTAGTCCCGGGACAGGGGGGAACACTGAAGCTTTCTTT
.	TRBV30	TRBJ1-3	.	CAWKVGHSGNTIYF	TGTGCCTGGAAGGTGGGGCACTCTGGAAACACCATATATTTT
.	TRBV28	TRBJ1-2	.	CASDSSNNYGYTF	TGTGCCAGTGACAGCTCAAATAACTATGGCTACACCTTC
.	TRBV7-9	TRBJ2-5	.	CASSSGPNRIQETQYF	TGTGCCAGCAGCTCAGGGCCAAATCGGATTCAAGAGACCCAGTACTTC
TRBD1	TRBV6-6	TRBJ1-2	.	CASRGQGSLRNYGYTF	TGTGCCAGCAGGGGACAGGGCAGCCTTAGGAACTATGGCTACACCTTC
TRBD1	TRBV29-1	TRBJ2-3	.	CSVLTGGGTDTQYF	TGCAGCGTTCTTACAGGGGGTGGGACAGATACGCAGTATTTT
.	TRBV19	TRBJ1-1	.	CASSMPNTEAFF	TGTGCCAGTAGTATGCCGAACACTGAAGCTTTCTTT
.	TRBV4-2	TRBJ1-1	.	CASSPQPPRGAMTTEAFF	TGTGCCAGCAGCCCCCAGCCTCCCCGGGGGGCGATGACCACTGAAGCTTTCTTT
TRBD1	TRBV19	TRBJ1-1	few	CASSSWDRPNTEAFF	TGTGCCAGTAGTTCTTGGGACAGGCCCAACACTGAAGCTTTCTTT
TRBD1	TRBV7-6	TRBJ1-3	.	CASSLATGGSGNTIYF	TGTGCCAGCAGCTTAGCCACAGGGGGCTCTGGAAACACCATATATTTT
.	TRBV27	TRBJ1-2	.	CASSVRQSLRFDGYTF	TGTGCCAGCAGTGTAAGACAGTCGTTAAGATTTGATGGCTACACCTTC
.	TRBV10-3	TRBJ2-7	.	CAISAKGHSTYEQYF	TGTGCCATCAGTGCAAAAGGCCACAGTACCTACGAGCAGTACTTC
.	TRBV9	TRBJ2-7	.	CASSVGRTLDVDEQYF	TGTGCCAGCAGCGTAGGGAGGACCCTCGACGTGGACGAGCAGTACTTC
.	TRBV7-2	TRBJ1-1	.	CASSPSFLNTEAFF	TGTGCCAGCAGCCCTAGCTTTCTGAACACTGAAGCTTTCTTT
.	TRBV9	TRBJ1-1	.	CASSVVASMNTEAFF	TGTGCCAGCAGCGTAGTGGCTTCCATGAACACTGAAGCTTTCTTT
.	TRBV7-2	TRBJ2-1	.	CASSLAGVFGNEQFF	TGTGCCAGCAGCTTAGCGGGGGTGTTCGGCAATGAGCAGTTCTTC
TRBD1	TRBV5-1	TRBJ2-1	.	CASSLAWTGYNEQFF	TGCGCCAGCAGCTTGGCCTGGACAGGCTACAATGAGCAGTTCTTC
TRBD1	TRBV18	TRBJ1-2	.	CASSLSGTGVHGYTF	TGTGCCAGCTCACTCTCCGGGACAGGGGTCCACGGCTACACCTTC
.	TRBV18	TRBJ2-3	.	CASSPLGPQTDTQYF	TGTGCCAGCTCACCATTGGGACCCCAAACAGATACGCAGTATTTT
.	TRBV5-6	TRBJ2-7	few	CASSSGTYEQYF	TGTGCCAGCAGCTCCGGGACCTACGAGCAGTACTTC
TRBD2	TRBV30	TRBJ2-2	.	CAWTRGSNTGELFF	TGTGCCTGGACGCGGGGGTCGAACACCGGGGAGCTGTTTTTT
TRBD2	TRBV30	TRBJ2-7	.	CAWSERRLAGLDEQYF	TGTGCCTGGAGCGAAAGAAGACTAGCGGGATTGGACGAGCAGTACTTC
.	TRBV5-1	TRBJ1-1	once	CASSLAGGHTEAFF	TGCGCCAGCAGCTTGGCCGGCGGACACACTGAAGCTTTCTTT
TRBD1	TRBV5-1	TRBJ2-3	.	CASSLEGTGAQYF	TGCGCCAGCAGCTTGGAGGGGACAGGGGCGCAGTATTTT
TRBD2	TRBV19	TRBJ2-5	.	CASSSTSGRVETQYF	TGTGCCAGTAGTAGTACTAGCGGGAGGGTCGAGACCCAGTACTTC
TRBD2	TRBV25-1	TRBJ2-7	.	CASSGTSGPSSYEQYF	TGTGCCAGCAGTGGGACTAGCGGTCCTAGCTCCTACGAGCAGTACTTC
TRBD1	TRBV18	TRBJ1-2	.	CASSPPWTGGDYGYTF	TGTGCCAGCTCACCACCTTGGACAGGAGGAGACTATGGCTACACCTTC